This entry lists 5 T cell receptor beta chains sequenced from one sample in a study of blood T cells in healthy people across ages. It was with a sample-barcoded 5' primer and a J-beta primer mix that a second PCR of roughly 7 to 12 cycles was run. TCRdb independently ran MiXCR on the 5' RACE reads; one entry per CDR3 protein. This table holds around 940,000 distinct CDR3 sequences, roughly 50% found once. The sample comprised blood. Receptors originate from a woman between 55 and 75 years old in good health.

V and J are TRBV5-1 and TRBJ1-5; tentative D call: TRBD1 (6 bases). Per the germline V gene, CDR1 is SGHRS and CDR2 is YFSETQ. CDR3 length: 15 amino acids. V dropped 0 bases and J dropped 3 bases, with 10 bases sitting between them. CDR3: CASSLGTGTNQPQHF. The DNA of the CDR3 is TGCGCCAGCAGCTTGGGAACAGGGACCAATCAGCCCCAGCATTTT.

This clonotype appeared a few times. This chain links TRBV11-2 with TRBJ2-3; tentative D call: TRBD2 (6 bases). CDR1 is SGHAT, CDR2 FQNNGV, per germline. V was clipped by 5 bases and J by 2 bases, with 11 bases between them. The CDR3 has 14 residues. The CDR3 DNA reads TGTGCCAGCAGCCAGCGGGTCCTCACAGATACGCAGTATTTT. Amino acid sequence: CASSQRVLTDTQYF.

The CDR3 sequence: CASRLRPTGPDTQYF. CDR3 bases: TGTGCCAGCCGGCTCAGGCCGACGGGCCCAGATACGCAGTATTTT. The chain carries TRBV27 and TRBJ2-3; D unclear. Trimming removed 8 bases from V and 4 bases from J, with 19 bases in between. Germline lookup yields CDR1 MNHEY and CDR2 SMNVEV (reference sequence). The CDR3 length is 15 residues.

This clonotype appeared a few times. The chain carries TRBV27 and TRBJ2-5, with 9 bases matching TRBD2. The germline V gene has CDR1 MNHEY and CDR2 SMNVEV (reference sequence). This CDR3 region has 13 residues. Germline trimming cut 10 bases from V and 3 bases from J; bases unmatched to any gene: 6. CDR3 amino acids: CATRTSEEETQYF. CDR3 DNA sequence: TGTGCCACGCGGACTAGCGAGGAAGAGACCCAGTACTTC.

This clonotype has more than one count but fewer than ten. This chain links TRBV29-1 with TRBJ2-3; D is possibly TRBD2 (6 bases). Per germline, CDR1 SQVTM and CDR2 ANQGSEA. The CDR3 totals 15 residues. Trimming pared 7 bases from V and 2 bases from J, leaving 19 bases between. As DNA, the CDR3 is TGCAGCGCCCGACGTGGGGCGGGGCTCACAGATACGCAGTATTTT. Its protein product is CSARRGAGLTDTQYF.